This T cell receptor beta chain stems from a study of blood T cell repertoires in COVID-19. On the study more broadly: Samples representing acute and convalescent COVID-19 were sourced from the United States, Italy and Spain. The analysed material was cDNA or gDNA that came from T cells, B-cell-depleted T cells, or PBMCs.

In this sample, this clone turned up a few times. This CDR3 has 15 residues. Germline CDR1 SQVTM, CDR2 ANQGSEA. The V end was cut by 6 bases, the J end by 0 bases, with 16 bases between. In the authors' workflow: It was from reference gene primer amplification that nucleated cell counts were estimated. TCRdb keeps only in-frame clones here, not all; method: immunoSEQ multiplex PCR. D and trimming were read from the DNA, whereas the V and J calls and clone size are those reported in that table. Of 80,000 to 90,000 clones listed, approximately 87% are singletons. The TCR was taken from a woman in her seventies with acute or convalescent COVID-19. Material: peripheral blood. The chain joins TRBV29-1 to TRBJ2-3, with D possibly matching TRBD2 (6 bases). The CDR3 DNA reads TGCAGCGTGACCCGGGAGACCCTTAGCACAGATACGCAGTATTTT. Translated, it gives CSVTRETLSTDTQYF.